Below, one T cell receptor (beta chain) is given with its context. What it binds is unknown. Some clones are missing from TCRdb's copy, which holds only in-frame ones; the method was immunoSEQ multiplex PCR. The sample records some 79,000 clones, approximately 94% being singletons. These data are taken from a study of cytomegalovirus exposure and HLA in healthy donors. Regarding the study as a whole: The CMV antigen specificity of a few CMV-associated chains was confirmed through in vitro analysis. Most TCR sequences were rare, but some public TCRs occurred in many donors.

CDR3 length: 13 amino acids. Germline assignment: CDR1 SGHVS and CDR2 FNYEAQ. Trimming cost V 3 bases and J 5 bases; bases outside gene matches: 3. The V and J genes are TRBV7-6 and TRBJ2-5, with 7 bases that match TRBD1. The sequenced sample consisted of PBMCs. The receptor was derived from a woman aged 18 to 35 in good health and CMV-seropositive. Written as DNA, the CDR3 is TGTGCCAGCAGCTTGACAGGGTTGGAGACCCAGTACTTC. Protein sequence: CASSLTGLETQYF.